The TCR beta chain under discussion was sequenced for a study of beta chain features in type 1 diabetes. Study summary: No patient-donor differences in age, gender, total cells or subset yield. Study-wide points: Researchers cautioned that cDNA sequencing could over-represent cells with high TCR expression. Naive, central memory and regulatory TCRB repertoires appeared more similar among patients than healthy donors.

Concerning this clone: Its target is not known.

What was sequenced were expressed TCRB transcripts, since all of the isolated RNA had been reverse transcribed. Measured with immunoSEQ multiplex PCR; TCRdb has only the in-frame clones, and not every one. Altogether around 44,000 clones are present, 50% being singletons, with the ten largest covering about 0.25%. The CDR3 is made up of 14 amino acids. Germline V gene lookup returns CDR1 KGHSH and CDR2 LQKENI. The V end was cut by 5 bases, the J end by 0 bases, with 11 bases between. The receptor's source is a woman aged 25 to 45 in good health. The rearrangement links TRBV18 to TRBJ2-7, with a possible D match to TRBD1 (5 bases). The sequenced sample consisted of stem cell memory CD4+ T cells from blood. The CDR3 region is CASSAETVSYEQYF. As DNA, the CDR3 is TGTGCCAGCTCAGCGGAGACAGTCTCCTACGAGCAGTACTTC.